The source of this T cell receptor (beta chain) is a study of technical replicates of blood from several donors. Sequencing used immunoSEQ multiplex PCR; TCRdb keeps in-frame clones, though not all of them. The table shows approximately 99,000 clones, with roughly 96% occurring only once. The CDR3 totals 15 residues. Per the germline V gene, CDR1 is SGDLS and CDR2 is YYNGEE. Unmatched junction bases numbered 7, after V lost 4 bases and J lost 5 bases. Material for sequencing was T cells isolated from PBMCs. The rearrangement links TRBV9 to TRBJ2-1; 9 nucleotides agree with TRBD2. The clonotype was recovered from a human donor in good health. The CDR3: CASSSQTSGDNEQFF. CDR3 bases: TGTGCCAGCAGCTCACAGACTAGCGGCGACAATGAGCAGTTCTTC.